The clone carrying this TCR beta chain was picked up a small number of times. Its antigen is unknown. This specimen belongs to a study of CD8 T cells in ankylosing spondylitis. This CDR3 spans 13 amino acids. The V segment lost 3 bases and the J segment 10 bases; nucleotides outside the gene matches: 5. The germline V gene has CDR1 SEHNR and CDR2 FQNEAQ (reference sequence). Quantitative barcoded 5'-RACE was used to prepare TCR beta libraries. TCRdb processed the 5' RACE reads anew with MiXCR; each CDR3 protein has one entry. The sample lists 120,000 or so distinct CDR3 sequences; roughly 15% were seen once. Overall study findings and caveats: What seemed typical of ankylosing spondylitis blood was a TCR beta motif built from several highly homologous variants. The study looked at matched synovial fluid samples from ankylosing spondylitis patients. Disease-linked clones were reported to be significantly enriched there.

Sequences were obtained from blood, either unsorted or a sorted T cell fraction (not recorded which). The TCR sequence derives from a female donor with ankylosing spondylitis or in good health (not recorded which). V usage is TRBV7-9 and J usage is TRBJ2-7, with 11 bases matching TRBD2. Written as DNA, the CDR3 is TGTGCCAGCAGCTTGTCTACTAGCGGGAGCCAGTACTTC. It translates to CASSLSTSGSQYF.